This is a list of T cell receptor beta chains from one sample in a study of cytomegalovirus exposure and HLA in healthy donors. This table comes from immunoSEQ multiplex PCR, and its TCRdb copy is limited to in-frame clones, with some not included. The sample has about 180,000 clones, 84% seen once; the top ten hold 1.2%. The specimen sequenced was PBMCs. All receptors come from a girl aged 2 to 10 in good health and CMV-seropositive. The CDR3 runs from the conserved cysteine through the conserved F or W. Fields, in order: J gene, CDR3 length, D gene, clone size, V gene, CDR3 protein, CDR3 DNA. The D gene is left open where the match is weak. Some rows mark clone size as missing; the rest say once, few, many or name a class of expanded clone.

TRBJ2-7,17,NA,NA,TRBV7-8,CASSFSGGRDLTYEQYF,TGTGCCAGCAGCTTTAGTGGAGGGCGAGACCTTACCTACGAGCAGTACTTC
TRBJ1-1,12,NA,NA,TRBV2,CASSELNTEAFF,TGTGCCAGCAGTGAATTAAACACTGAAGCTTTCTTT
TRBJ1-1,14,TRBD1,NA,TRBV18,CASSPGQVNTEAFF,TGTGCCAGCTCACCGGGACAGGTGAACACTGAAGCTTTCTTT
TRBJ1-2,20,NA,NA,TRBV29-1,CSVEKPLGEAAFLNNYGYTF,TGCAGCGTTGAGAAGCCATTGGGGGAGGCGGCCTTCCTAAATAACTATGGCTACACCTTC
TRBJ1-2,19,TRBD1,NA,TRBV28,CASSRVEGGQGALGYGYTF,TGTGCCAGCAGTCGAGTAGAAGGAGGACAGGGGGCGTTAGGGTATGGCTACACCTTC
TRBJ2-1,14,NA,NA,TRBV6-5,CASSSAGLRTEQFF,TGTGCCAGCAGTTCCGCGGGACTCCGCACTGAGCAGTTCTTC
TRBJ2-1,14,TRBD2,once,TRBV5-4,CASSREGLGNEQFF,TGTGCCAGCAGCAGGGAGGGCCTAGGGAATGAGCAGTTCTTC
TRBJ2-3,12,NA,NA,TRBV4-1,CASSPNTDTQYF,TGCGCCAGCAGCCCAAACACAGATACGCAGTATTTT
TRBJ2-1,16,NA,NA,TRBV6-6,CASSYGSGSGGNEQFF,TGTGCCAGCAGTTACGGGAGCGGGTCCGGGGGCAATGAGCAGTTCTTC
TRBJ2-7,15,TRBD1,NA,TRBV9,CASSARTGDIGEQYF,TGTGCCAGCAGCGCCCGGACAGGGGATATTGGCGAGCAGTACTTC
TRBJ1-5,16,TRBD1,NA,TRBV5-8,CASSFPGTGLNQPQHF,TGTGCCAGCAGTTTTCCCGGGACAGGGCTCAATCAGCCCCAGCATTTT
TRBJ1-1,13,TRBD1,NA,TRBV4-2,CASSLTGGSFAFF,TGTGCCAGCAGCCTGACAGGGGGCTCGTTCGCTTTCTTT
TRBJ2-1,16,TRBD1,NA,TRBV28,CASSQIGTGRDNEQFF,TGTGCCAGCAGTCAGATTGGGACAGGGCGTGACAATGAGCAGTTCTTC
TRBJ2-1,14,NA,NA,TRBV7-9,CASSGGGILVEQFF,TGTGCCAGCAGTGGTGGCGGGATTTTAGTTGAGCAGTTCTTC
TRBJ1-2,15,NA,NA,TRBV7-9,CASSSQGTANYGYTF,TGTGCCAGCAGCTCCCAGGGAACGGCTAACTATGGCTACACCTTC
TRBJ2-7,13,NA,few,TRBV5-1,CASSLGRTYEQYF,TGCGCCAGCAGCTTGGGCAGGACCTACGAGCAGTACTTC
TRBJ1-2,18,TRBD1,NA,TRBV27,CASSSVGTGKLMLFGYTF,TGTGCCAGCAGTTCTGTTGGGACAGGGAAATTAATGTTGTTTGGCTACACCTTC
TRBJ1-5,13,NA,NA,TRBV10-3,CAISPQGPQPQHF,TGTGCCATCAGTCCACAGGGCCCCCAGCCCCAGCATTTT
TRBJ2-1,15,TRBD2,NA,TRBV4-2,CASSPGNGRGVEQFF,TGTGCCAGCAGCCCTGGAAATGGGCGGGGGGTCGAGCAGTTCTTC
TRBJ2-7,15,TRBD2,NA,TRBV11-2,CASSLRTGRAGEQYF,TGTGCCAGCAGCTTACGTACCGGGAGGGCTGGCGAGCAGTACTTC
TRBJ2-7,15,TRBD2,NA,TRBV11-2,CASSFEAGGSYEQYF,TGTGCCAGCAGCTTTGAGGCGGGGGGTTCCTACGAGCAGTACTTC
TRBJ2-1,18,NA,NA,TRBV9,CASSVVGAGLISYNEQFF,TGTGCCAGCAGCGTAGTGGGAGCGGGCTTAATCTCCTACAATGAGCAGTTCTTC
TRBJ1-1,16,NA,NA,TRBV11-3,CASSLSGPGGHTEAFF,TGTGCCAGCAGCTTAAGTGGACCGGGGGGACACACTGAAGCTTTCTTT
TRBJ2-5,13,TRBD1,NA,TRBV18,CASSPGQGETQYF,TGTGCCAGCTCACCAGGACAGGGGGAGACCCAGTACTTC
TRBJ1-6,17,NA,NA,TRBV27,CASSFQGPGGYNSPLHF,TGTGCCAGCAGTTTCCAGGGGCCGGGGGGCTATAATTCACCCCTCCACTTT
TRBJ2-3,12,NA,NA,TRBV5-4,CASSRATDTQYF,TGTGCCAGCAGCAGAGCCACAGATACGCAGTATTTT
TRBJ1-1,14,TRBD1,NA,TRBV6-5,CASSYNRDRGDAFF,TGTGCCAGCAGTTACAACCGGGACAGGGGTGACGCTTTCTTT
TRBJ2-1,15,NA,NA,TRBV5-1,CASSLLGRDYNEQFF,TGCGCCAGCAGCTTGTTAGGGCGGGACTACAATGAGCAGTTCTTC
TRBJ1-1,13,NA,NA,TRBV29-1,CSVEKVAAAEAFF,TGCAGCGTTGAAAAGGTAGCAGCTGCTGAAGCTTTCTTT
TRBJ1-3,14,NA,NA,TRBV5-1,CASSLSTGGNTIYF,TGCGCCAGCAGCTTGAGTACAGGAGGAAACACCATATATTTT
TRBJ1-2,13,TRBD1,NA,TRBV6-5,CASRKTGGGGYTF,TGTGCCAGCAGGAAGACAGGGGGGGGTGGCTACACCTTC
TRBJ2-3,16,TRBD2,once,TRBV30,CAWSGKTSGGPDTQYF,TGTGCCTGGAGTGGAAAAACTAGCGGGGGCCCAGATACGCAGTATTTT
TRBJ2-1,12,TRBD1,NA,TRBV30,CASSTGGVEQLF,TGTGCCTCCTCGACAGGGGGCGTCGAGCAGCTCTTC
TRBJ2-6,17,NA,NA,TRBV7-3,CASSLTSSISGANVLTF,TGTGCCAGCAGCTTAACTTCGAGTATCTCTGGGGCCAACGTCCTGACTTTC
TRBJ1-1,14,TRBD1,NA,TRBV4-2,CASSQETGDTEAFF,TGTGCCAGCAGCCAAGAAACAGGGGACACTGAAGCTTTCTTT
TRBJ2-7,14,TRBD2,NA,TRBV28,CASSSSGSLGEQYF,TGTGCCAGCAGTTCTAGCGGGAGTTTGGGTGAGCAGTACTTC
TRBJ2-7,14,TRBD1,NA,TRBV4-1,CASSQRQGKDEQYF,TGCGCCAGCAGCCAGAGACAGGGGAAAGACGAGCAGTACTTC
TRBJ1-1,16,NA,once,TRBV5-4,CASSSPGTRHNTEAFF,TGTGCCAGCAGCTCCCCCGGGACACGCCATAACACTGAAGCTTTCTTT
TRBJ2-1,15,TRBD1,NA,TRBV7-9,CASSFRDRVFNEQFF,TGTGCCAGCAGCTTCCGGGACAGGGTCTTCAATGAGCAGTTCTTC
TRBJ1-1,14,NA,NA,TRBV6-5,CASRMDTWDTEAFF,TGTGCCAGCAGAATGGACACCTGGGACACTGAAGCTTTCTTT
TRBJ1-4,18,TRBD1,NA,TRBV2,CASRHGQGFHSTNEKLFF,TGTGCCAGCAGACATGGACAGGGTTTTCATTCGACTAATGAAAAACTGTTTTTT
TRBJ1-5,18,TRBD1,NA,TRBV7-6,CASSFLSRGQGFNQPQHF,TGTGCCAGCAGCTTTTTAAGCCGGGGACAGGGATTCAATCAGCCCCAGCATTTT
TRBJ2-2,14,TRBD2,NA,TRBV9,CASTLAANTGELFF,TGTGCCAGCACACTAGCGGCGAACACCGGGGAGCTGTTTTTT